This T cell receptor beta chain was found in a study of low-dose radiotherapy and immunotherapy resistance in tumors. Study information: Cohort 2's total reached 13 Gy over 26 weeks, at 1 Gy per fraction every two weeks.

Many counts were recorded for this clonotype. Primers targeting TRAV and TRBV primed first-strand cDNA, covering alpha and beta chains. For amplifying TCRs, the PCR ran for approximately 21 cycles with Phusion, which was used together with a constant-region primer and the adapter on the V primers. In vitro transcription amplified the mRNA that had been isolated. TCRdb called the reads again in MiXCR, with one record for every CDR3 protein. The data show around 80,000 distinct CDR3 sequences, less than 20% seen once. In germline, CDR1 is MDHEN, CDR2 SYDVKM. Losses at the gene ends were 1 base for V and 8 bases for J; bases not matched to a gene: 4. This CDR3 region has 13 residues. Described time point: after trial treatment. As for treatment: LDRT plus nivolumab, ipilimumab, low-dose cyclophosphamide and aspirin (RACIN trial). Donors were administered nivolumab, ipilimumab, aspirin and low-dose cyclophosphamide, together with low-dose radiotherapy. Patients with advanced, tumor-infiltrating lymphocyte-negative solid tumors were eligible.

Here the sequenced sample was PBMCs, taken after low-dose radiotherapy plus immunotherapy. The gene calls are TRBV28 and TRBJ1-2; 7 nucleotides line up with TRBD1. This TCR came from a male donor with prostate cancer. The chain's CDR3 is CASSLSGGYGYTF. The CDR3 DNA follows: TGTGCCAGCAGTTTATCAGGGGGGTACGGCTACACCTTC.